These 13 T cell receptor beta chains share one sample of origin, sequenced in a study of shared clonotypes between healthy human individuals. TCRdb's copy holds only in-frame clones and misses some; the assay was immunoSEQ multiplex PCR. The sample lists 740,000 or so clones; about 80% were seen once. Sequences were obtained from memory CD4+ T cells sorted from blood. Indicated subset: CD45RA-negative fraction. The receptor set was obtained from a woman in her twenties or thirties in good health.

J is TRBJ2-2 and V is TRBV11-2, with 10 bases that match TRBD2. CDR3 length equals 19 residues. Trimming cost V 3 bases and J 3 bases; bases outside gene matches: 13. The germline V gene has CDR1 SGHAT and CDR2 FQNNGV. In DNA form, the CDR3 reads TGTGCCAGCAGCTTCCGGCTCTGGGGCAGCGGGAGGGACACCGGGGAGCTGTTTTTT. Translation: CASSFRLWGSGRDTGELFF. The full variable domain, its missing parts supplied by reference TRBV11-2 and TRBJ2-2, is EAGVAQSPRYKIIEKRQSVAFWCNPISGHATLYWYQQILGQGPKLLIQFQNNGVVDDSQLPKDRFSAERLKGVDSTLKIQPAKLEDSAVYLCASSFRLWGSGRDTGELFFGEGSRLTVL.

As regards this clone: The sample contains more than one DNA sequence encoding this CDR3. The V gene is TRBV25-1, the J gene TRBJ2-7, with 8 bases aligning to TRBD1. The length of the CDR3 is 13 residues. Germline CDR1 reads MGHDK; CDR2 reads SYGVNS. V shed 8 bases, J shed 4 bases, and the junction held 7 bases outside the gene matches. The CDR3 DNA is TGTGCCAGCTCTGGACAGGGTCCTTACGAGCAGTACTTC. Amino acids: CASSGQGPYEQYF.

This clone was picked up one time. This rearrangement joins TRBV18 to TRBJ1-2, with 9 bases lining up with TRBD1. Per germline, CDR1 KGHSH and CDR2 LQKENI. The CDR3 loop spans 16 amino acids. J was trimmed by 7 bases and V by 2 bases; bases with no gene match: 11. The DNA for the CDR3 is TGTGCCAGCTCACCATTGGACAGGGGTTACCCTAGTGGCTACACCTTC. Amino acid sequence: CASSPLDRGYPSGYTF. The variable domain in full, with the rest retrieved from reference TRBV18 and TRBJ1-2, is NAGVMQNPRHLVRRRGQEARLRCSPMKGHSHVYWYRQLPEEGLKFMVYLQKENIIDESGMPKERFSAEFPKEGPSILRIQQVVRGDSAAYFCASSPLDRGYPSGYTFGSGTRLTVV.

This clone was recorded only once. This chain connects TRBV28 to TRBJ2-2, with TRBD2 identical over 11 bases. The germline V gene has CDR1 MDHEN and CDR2 SYDVKM. This CDR3 has 16 amino acids. Trimming removed 7 bases from V and 0 bases from J; junction bases left unmatched: 4. The CDR3 is CASKPSGRTNTGELFF. The CDR3 DNA sequence: TGTGCCAGCAAACCTAGCGGGAGGACGAACACCGGGGAGCTGTTTTTT.

The chain carries TRBV28 and TRBJ2-7; 8 bases line up with TRBD1. With V trimmed by 5 bases and J by 4 bases, 13 bases remained unmatched. Germline loops: CDR1 MDHEN, CDR2 SYDVKM. This CDR3 is 16 amino acids long. CDR3 in DNA: TGTGCCAGCAGTATGTGGTCCGGGACAGGCGGATACGAGCAGTACTTC. It yields the protein CASSMWSGTGGYEQYF.

With regard to this clone: At one end, the junction sequence differs from germline, possibly due to a read error. The chain uses TRBV7-8 and TRBJ2-3; D not certain. Germline V gives CDR1 SGHVS, CDR2 FQNEAQ. The CDR3 has 13 residues. The CDR3: CASSFYGTDTRDF. DNA of the CDR3: TGTGCCAGCAGCTTTTACGGTACAGATACCCGGGATTTT.

The V call is TRBV6-5, the J call TRBJ1-2; TRBD1 aligns across 12 bases. The CDR3 is 14 residues long. Germline-derived CDR1 and CDR2 are MNHEY and SVGAGI. The trim removed 8 bases at V and 5 bases at J, leaving 6 bases unmatched. CDR3 sequence (DNA): TGTGCCAGCGCCTCGGGACAGGGGGCTTATGGCTACACCTTC. Translated: CASASGQGAYGYTF.

CDR3 bases: TGTGCCAGCAGTCCGGGTGGGGGACAGACTGGGAAACTGTTTTTT. It translates to CASSPGGGQTGKLFF. The chain links TRBV28 to TRBJ1-4, with TRBD1 matching over 7 bases. CDR3 length: 15 amino acids. Germline trimming cut 5 bases from V and 11 bases from J; bases unmatched to any gene: 14. Germline V CDR1 and CDR2: MDHEN, SYDVKM.

As to this clone: Other DNA variants within this sample encode the same CDR3. V usage is TRBV20-1 and J usage is TRBJ2-1; D is unresolved. There are 11 residues in the CDR3. Trimming took 6 bases from V and 6 from J, leaving 9 bases between them. Germline loops: CDR1 DFQATT, CDR2 SNEGSKA (reference sequence). The CDR3 bases are TGCAGTGCCCAAACCAGCAATGAGCAGTTCTTC. Its translation: CSAQTSNEQFF.

The rearrangement links TRBV5-1 to TRBJ2-6, with 10 bases fitting TRBD2. CDR1 SGHRS and CDR2 YFSETQ come from the germline V gene. The length of the CDR3 is 18 residues. V dropped 0 bases and J dropped 0; count of bases not matched to a gene: 3. The CDR3 DNA is TGCGCCAGCAGCTTGGCCCTAGCGGGGGCCTCTGGGGCCAACGTCCTGACTTTC. Translated: CASSLALAGASGANVLTF.

The chain joins TRBV28 to TRBJ1-4, with TRBD1 matching 8 bases. The germline CDR1 and CDR2 sequences are MDHEN and SYDVKM. Trimming removed 6 bases from V and 1 base from J; junction bases left unmatched: 7. There are 16 residues in the CDR3. For the CDR3, the DNA is TGTGCCAGCAGGACCGCCGACAGGGGAACTAATGAAAAACTGTTTTTT. Translation gives CASRTADRGTNEKLFF.

This chain joins TRBV7-8 and TRBJ2-7; TRBD1 matches at 7 bases. Losses at the gene ends were 5 bases for V and 2 bases for J; bases not matched to a gene: 9. The germline gives CDR1 SGHVS, CDR2 FQNEAQ. The CDR3 runs 15 residues. CDR3 in DNA: TGTGCCAGCAGCCTGGGGTTAGACAGGGCCTACGAGCAGTACTTC. The encoded protein is CASSLGLDRAYEQYF.

In regard to this clone: Other DNA sequences within the sample encode an identical CDR3. This chain uses TRBV6-6 with TRBJ2-3; 7 bases match TRBD2. This CDR3 has 16 amino acids. The V segment lost 2 bases and the J segment 0 bases; nucleotides outside the gene matches: 5. Germline V lookup: CDR1 MNHNY, CDR2 SVGAGI (reference sequence). In DNA form, the CDR3 reads TGTGCCAGCAGTTACACGGGGGGAAGGAGCACAGATACGCAGTATTTT. Translated: CASSYTGGRSTDTQYF.